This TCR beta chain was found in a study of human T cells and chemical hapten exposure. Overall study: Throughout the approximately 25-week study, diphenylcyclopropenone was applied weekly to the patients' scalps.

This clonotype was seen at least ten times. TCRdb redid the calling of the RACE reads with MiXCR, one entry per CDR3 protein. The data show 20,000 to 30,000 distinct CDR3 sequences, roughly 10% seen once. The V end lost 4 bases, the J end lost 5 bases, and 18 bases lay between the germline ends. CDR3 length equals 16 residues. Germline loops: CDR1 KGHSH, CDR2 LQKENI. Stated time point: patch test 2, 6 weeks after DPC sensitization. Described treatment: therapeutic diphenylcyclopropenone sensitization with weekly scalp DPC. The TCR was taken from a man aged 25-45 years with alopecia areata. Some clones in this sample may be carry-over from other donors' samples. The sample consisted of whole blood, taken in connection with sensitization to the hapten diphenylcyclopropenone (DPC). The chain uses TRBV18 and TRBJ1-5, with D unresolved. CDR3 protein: CASSLRTDRMDQPQHF. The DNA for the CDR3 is TGTGCCAGCTCACTAAGGACGGATCGTATGGATCAGCCCCAGCATTTT.